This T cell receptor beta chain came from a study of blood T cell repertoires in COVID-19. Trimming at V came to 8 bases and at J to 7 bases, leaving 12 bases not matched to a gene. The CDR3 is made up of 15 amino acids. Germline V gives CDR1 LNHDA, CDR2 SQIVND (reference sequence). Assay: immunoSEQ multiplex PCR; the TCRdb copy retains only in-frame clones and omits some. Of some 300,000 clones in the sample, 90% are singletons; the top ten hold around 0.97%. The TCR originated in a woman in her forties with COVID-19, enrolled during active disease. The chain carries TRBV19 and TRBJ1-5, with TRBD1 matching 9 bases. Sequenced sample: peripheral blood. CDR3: CASGGQGTGRQPQHF. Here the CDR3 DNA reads TGTGCCAGTGGGGGACAGGGAACGGGGAGGCAGCCCCAGCATTTT.